This TCR beta chain originates from a study of Ad26.COV2.S vaccination and SARS-CoV-2 variants. For the study at large: Intramuscularly, Ad26.COV2.S was given either once or twice, 56 days apart.

In the case of this clone: What it recognizes is unknown.

Overall study findings and caveats: Vaccine recipients surpassed placebo recipients in spike-specific TCR breadth.

Some clones are missing from TCRdb's copy, which holds only in-frame ones; the method was immunoSEQ multiplex PCR. The sample consists of 300,000 to 500,000 clones, roughly nine tenths of them appearing once. As to treatment: roughly 20 received Ad26.COV2.S at low or high dose, single or two shots; 5 received placebo; per-sample allocation not given. Vaccine and placebo recipients were sampled on day 63 after the first injection. An adult of 18-55 years in Boston served as donor. The vaccine antigen was prefusion-stabilized Wuhan SARS-CoV-2 spike. This clonotype was obtained from a person between 18 and 60 years old who received the Ad26.COV2.S COVID-19 vaccine or a placebo. The sequences come from peripheral blood, collected in a trial of Ad26.COV2.S vaccine versus placebo.

The CDR3 DNA follows: TGTGCCAGCAGCTTAGAAGGTAGCGGGATCGAGCAGTTCTTC. Translated: CASSLEGSGIEQFF. The chain uses TRBV11-2 and TRBJ2-1; 8 bases are shared with TRBD2. The trim removed 0 bases at V and 10 bases at J, leaving 5 bases unmatched. The CDR3 is 14 residues long. CDR1 and CDR2 from the germline V gene are SGHAT and FQNNGV.